Below, 3 T cell receptor beta chains from the same sample are listed, as sequenced in a study of glioma-infiltrating T cells. Amplification of TCR alpha and beta CDR3 regions from RNA used iRepertoire nested multiplex PCR. TCRdb called the multiplex PCR reads again in MiXCR, with one record for every CDR3 protein. Among 160,000 or so distinct CDR3 sequences listed, around 45% were seen once. Source material: glioma tissue, nonneoplastic brain tissue, or PBMCs (not recorded which). These receptors came from a human donor with low-grade glioma or glioblastoma, undergoing nonglioma brain surgery, or in good health (not recorded which).

This clonotype was seen repeatedly, ten times or more. The chain combines TRBV20-1 with TRBJ1-2; no firm D call. Trimming shortened V by 1 base and J by 6 bases, and 12 bases separated the two germline ends. CDR3 size: 13 residues. Germline values: CDR1 DFQATT, CDR2 SNEGSKA (reference sequence). The DNA for the CDR3 is TGCAGTGCTAGAGTGGGTCCTGGTAATGGCTACACCTTC. Protein sequence: CSARVGPGNGYTF.

This clonotype was detected a few times. The gene calls are TRBV7-9 and TRBJ1-2; TRBD1 is a possible D gene (6 bases). Germline-derived CDR1 and CDR2 are SEHNR and FQNEAQ (reference sequence). This CDR3 is 16 amino acids long. The V and J ends lost 2 bases and 3 bases respectively, with 16 bases between them. CDR3 in amino acids: CASSLSQGRRDYGYTF. CDR3 bases: TGTGCCAGCAGCTTATCCCAGGGGCGAAGGGACTATGGCTACACCTTC.

As concerns this clonotype: At one end, the junction sequence differs from germline, possibly due to a read error. V usage is TRBV6-5 and J usage is TRBJ2-1; perhaps TRBD1 as D (6 bases). Germline V gives CDR1 MNHEY, CDR2 SVGAGI. The CDR3 has 14 residues. In DNA form, the CDR3 reads TGTGCCTGCAGGGGCCGGATGGTTTACAATGAGGAGTTCTTC. Encoded protein: CACRGRMVYNEEFF.